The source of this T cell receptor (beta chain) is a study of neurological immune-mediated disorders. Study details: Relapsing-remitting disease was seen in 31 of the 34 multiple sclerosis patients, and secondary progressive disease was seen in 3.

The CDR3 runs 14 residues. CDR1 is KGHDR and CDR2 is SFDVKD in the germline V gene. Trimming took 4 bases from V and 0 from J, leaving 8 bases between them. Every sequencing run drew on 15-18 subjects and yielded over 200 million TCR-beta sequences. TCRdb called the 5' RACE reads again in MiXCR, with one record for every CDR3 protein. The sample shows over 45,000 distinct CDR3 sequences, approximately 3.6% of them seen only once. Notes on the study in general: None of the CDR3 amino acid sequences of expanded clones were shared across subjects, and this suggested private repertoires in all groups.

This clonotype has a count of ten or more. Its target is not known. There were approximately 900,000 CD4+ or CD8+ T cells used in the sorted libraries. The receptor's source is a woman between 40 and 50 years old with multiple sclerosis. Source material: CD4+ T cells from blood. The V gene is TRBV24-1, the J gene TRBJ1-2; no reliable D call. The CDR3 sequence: CATSDSDTNYGYTF. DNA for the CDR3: TGTGCCACCAGTGACTCTGACACTAACTATGGCTACACCTTC.